The following is a T cell receptor (beta chain) sequence with its context. The data were taken from a study of OX40 agonist ivuxolimab in advanced cancers. The CDR3 length is 17 residues. Trimming cost V 5 bases and J 2 bases; bases outside gene matches: 15. The V gene's germline CDR1 is SGHVS and CDR2 FQNEAQ. Using immunoSEQ multiplex PCR, the repertoire was profiled, and TCRdb retains in-frame clones only, with some absent. The sample carries 75,000 to 100,000 clones, 86% recorded once. The V and J genes are TRBV7-8 and TRBJ2-7, with 7 bases aligning to TRBD2. The receptor comes from an adult with an advanced solid tumor such as melanoma, head and neck, liver or kidney cancer. This sample comprised CD4+ or CD8+ T cells sorted from blood, obtained in a trial of the OX40 agonist ivuxolimab. In nucleotides, the CDR3 is TGTGCCAGCAGCACCCTCTTGTTAGCGGGTATTCCCTACGAGCAGTACTTC. Translating gives CASSTLLLAGIPYEQYF.